The rows below give T cell receptor beta chains drawn from one sample of a study of cytomegalovirus exposure and HLA in healthy donors. Here immunoSEQ multiplex PCR was the method, and the copy in TCRdb shows in-frame clones only, minus some. This table holds about 85,000 clones, about 80% found once. Sequenced input: PBMCs. Receptors originate from a woman aged 50 to 65 in good health and CMV-seropositive. Each CDR3 is given with its conserved first and last residue. A D gene is named only where the DNA matches it firmly. Clone size is not always given. Where it is, it says once, few, many or a class for expanded clones.

>TRBV5-1|.|14|TRBJ2-2|few
CASSSDSYTGELFF
TGCGCCAGCAGCTCGGACAGTTACACCGGGGAGCTGTTTTTT
>TRBV7-9|TRBD1|15|TRBJ2-7|.
CASSLGSQGIYEQYF
TGTGCCAGCAGCCTCGGCTCACAGGGGATATACGAGCAGTACTTC
>TRBV29-1|.|15|TRBJ2-3|.
CSVEGSGSSTDTQYF
TGCAGCGTTGAAGGGAGCGGGTCTAGCACAGATACGCAGTATTTT
>TRBV6-5|TRBD1|14|TRBJ2-1|few
CASKKPGQNNEQFF
TGTGCCAGCAAAAAACCGGGACAGAACAATGAGCAGTTCTTC
>TRBV6-4|TRBD2|15|TRBJ2-2|once
CASRRLAGGPGELFF
TGTGCCAGCAGACGACTAGCGGGGGGGCCCGGGGAGCTGTTTTTT
>TRBV25-1|.|15|TRBJ1-6|.
CASSEMAGEGSPLHF
TGTGCCAGCAGTGAAATGGCAGGGGAAGGGTCACCCCTCCACTTT
>TRBV28|TRBD1|17|TRBJ1-5|once
CASSRTFGTGDNQPQHF
TGTGCCAGCAGCCGAACGTTCGGGACAGGGGACAATCAGCCCCAGCATTTT
>TRBV19|TRBD1|15|TRBJ1-1|.
CASSIETGVNTEAFF
TGTGCCAGTAGTATAGAGACAGGGGTGAACACTGAAGCTTTCTTT
>TRBV4-2|.|20|TRBJ1-4|.
CASSQGNWRGLGKTNEKLFF
TGTGCCAGCAGCCAAGGAAATTGGCGGGGTCTAGGGAAAACTAATGAAAAACTGTTTTTT
>TRBV19|.|13|TRBJ1-2|.
CAGRRQGGYGYTF
TGTGCCGGTCGTCGTCAGGGTGGATATGGCTACACCTTC
>TRBV18|.|14|TRBJ1-1|.
CASSEQGVNTEAFF
TGTGCCAGCTCAGAGCAGGGCGTGAACACTGAAGCTTTCTTT
>TRBV13|.|17|TRBJ1-4|.
CASSPVYREATNEKLFF
TGTGCCAGCAGTCCCGTTTACAGGGAAGCAACTAATGAAAAACTGTTTTTT
>TRBV6-1|TRBD2|19|TRBJ2-3|.
CASSEARTSGGVGSDTQYF
TGTGCCAGCAGTGAAGCGAGGACTAGCGGGGGGGTTGGCTCAGATACGCAGTATTTT
>TRBV27|TRBD1|18|TRBJ2-7|.
CASSLRDRGRGSPYEQYF
TGTGCCAGCAGTCTCCGGGACAGGGGGCGGGGGTCCCCCTACGAGCAGTACTTC
>TRBV4-1|TRBD1|17|TRBJ2-7|.
CASSQESTDRGSYEQYF
TGCGCCAGCAGCCAAGAGAGTACGGACAGGGGCTCCTACGAGCAGTACTTC
>TRBV12-5|.|13|TRBJ2-2|.
CASGLWAKGELFF
TGTGCTAGTGGTTTGTGGGCTAAGGGGGAGCTGTTTTTT
>TRBV9|TRBD1|16|TRBJ2-2|.
CASSSRDRPNTGELFF
TGTGCCAGCAGCAGCCGGGACAGACCGAACACCGGGGAGCTGTTTTTT
>TRBV19|.|15|TRBJ2-6|.
CASSINLSGANVLTF
TGTGCCAGTAGTATAAATCTCTCTGGGGCCAACGTCCTGACTTTC
>TRBV30|TRBD1|14|TRBJ2-5|.
CAWGTGGSQETQYF
TGTGCATGGGGGACAGGGGGTTCACAAGAGACCCAGTACTTC
>TRBV2|.|13|TRBJ2-3|.
CASSGTSTDTQYF
TGTGCCAGCAGTGGGACTAGCACAGATACGCAGTATTTT
>TRBV12-5|TRBD1|16|TRBJ2-7|few
CASGSPAGTGAYEQYF
TGTGCTAGTGGTTCCCCGGCCGGGACAGGGGCCTACGAGCAGTACTTC
>TRBV23-1|.|16|TRBJ2-7|few
CASSQRSGYYSYEQYF
TGCGCCAGCAGTCAAAGGTCAGGTTATTACTCCTACGAGCAGTACTTC
>TRBV10-3|.|13|TRBJ1-2|.
CATLLTGTYGYTF
TGTGCCACCCTCTTAACAGGGACCTATGGCTACACCTTC
>TRBV9|TRBD2|16|TRBJ2-3|once
CASSDGGTSGTDTQYF
TGTGCCAGCAGCGACGGGGGGACTAGCGGCACAGATACGCAGTATTTT
>TRBV4-2|TRBD1|13|TRBJ1-4|.
CASRPGTEEKLFF
TGTGCCAGCAGACCCGGGACAGAAGAAAAACTGTTTTTT
>TRBV10-1|.|13|TRBJ2-2|.
CASSRVSTGELFF
TGCGCCAGCAGCAGGGTGTCGACCGGGGAGCTGTTTTTT
>TRBV11-3|TRBD2|18|TRBJ2-1|.
CASSRRTSGRVLRNEQFF
TGTGCCAGCAGCCGACGGACTAGCGGGAGGGTATTGCGTAATGAGCAGTTCTTC
>TRBV2|.|13|TRBJ2-7|.
CASSIHPTGNKYF
TGTGCCAGCAGTATCCACCCGACAGGAAACAAGTACTTC
>TRBV7-6|.|11|TRBJ2-2|.
CASSEAGELFF
TGTGCCAGCAGTGAGGCCGGGGAGCTGTTTTTT
>TRBV18|.|16|TRBJ1-3|.
CASSPQDLGGGNTIYF
TGTGCCAGCTCACCCCAGGACCTCGGAGGTGGAAACACCATATATTTT
>TRBV2|TRBD2|17|TRBJ2-3|.
CASSELLLAGTPDTQYF
TGTGCCAGCAGTGAACTCTTGTTAGCGGGGACGCCGGATACGCAGTATTTT
>TRBV11-2|.|15|TRBJ1-5|.
CASSLDGSSNQPQHF
TGTGCCAGCAGCTTAGATGGCTCGAGCAATCAGCCCCAGCATTTT
>TRBV5-1|.|16|TRBJ1-6|.
CASSRTGSSYNSPLHF
TGCGCCAGCAGCCGAACGGGTAGTTCCTATAATTCACCCCTCCACTTT
>TRBV6-5|TRBD1|14|TRBJ1-6|few
CASSSGTGVSPLHF
TGTGCCAGCAGTTCCGGGACAGGGGTCTCACCCCTCCACTTT
>TRBV6-1|TRBD1|14|TRBJ1-4|.
CASSTGATNEKLFF
TGTGCCAGCAGCACAGGGGCCACTAATGAAAAACTGTTTTTT